The rows below give T cell receptor beta chains drawn from one sample of a study of blood T cell repertoires in COVID-19. Some clones are missing from TCRdb's copy, which holds only in-frame ones; the method was immunoSEQ multiplex PCR. The sample holds around 190,000 clones, about 76% seen once. The sample consisted of peripheral blood. The receptors derive from a woman in her 50s with active or convalescent COVID-19. Each CDR3 is given with its conserved first and last residue. Fields, in order: clone size, D gene, V gene, J gene, CDR3 DNA, CDR3 protein. The D gene is left open where the match is weak. Only part of the rows carry a size: once, few, many, or a class if the clone is expanded.

few	-	TRBV27	TRBJ1-1	TGTGCCAGCAGTCCGGGACTTCTCAACACTGAAGCTTTCTTT	CASSPGLLNTEAFF
once	TRBD1	TRBV18	TRBJ1-2	TGTGCCAGCTCACCAAGTCCCGGGACAGGGGTCGACTATGGCTACACCTTC	CASSPSPGTGVDYGYTF
once	-	TRBV6-5	TRBJ2-2	TGTGCCAGCAGTCCCAGGGTCGGGAACACCGGGGAGCTGTTTTTT	CASSPRVGNTGELFF
-	-	TRBV4-1	TRBJ2-3	TGCGCCAGCAGCCAAGGTAATGCAGATACGCAGTATTTT	CASSQGNADTQYF
-	-	TRBV6-1	TRBJ2-7	TGTGCCAGCAGTGAGCGGCCGCAGTACTTC	CASSERPQYF
-	-	TRBV7-9	TRBJ1-1	TGTGCCAGCAGCGGTGCTGAGGGGGTGAACACTGAAGCTTTCTTT	CASSGAEGVNTEAFF
-	-	TRBV3-1/TRBV3-2	TRBJ2-5	TGTGCCAGCGGCTTGGGACTTTTCCAAGAGACCCAGTACTTC	CASGLGLFQETQYF
-	TRBD1	TRBV18	TRBJ1-6	TGTGCCAGCTCACCGAAGGGGACAGGAGCAAATAATTCACCCCTCCACTTT	CASSPKGTGANNSPLHF
-	TRBD2	TRBV6-5	TRBJ2-7	TGTGCCAGCAGTTATATAAATAGCGGGAGGGTCTACGAGCAGTACTTC	CASSYINSGRVYEQYF
-	TRBD1	TRBV19	TRBJ1-1	TGTGCCAGTACACAGGGGGCATGGAACACTGAAGCTTTCTTT	CASTQGAWNTEAFF
-	TRBD1	TRBV5-1	TRBJ1-1	TGCGCCAGCAGCAAGGGACAGGCCAACGGGAACACTGAAGCTTTCTTT	CASSKGQANGNTEAFF
few	-	TRBV7-3	TRBJ1-6	TGTGCCAGCAGCTTAGAGGGAAATTATAATTCACCCCTCCACTTT	CASSLEGNYNSPLHF
-	TRBD1	TRBV6-1	TRBJ2-5	TGTGCCAGCAGTGTTAACCGGGACAGGGGAGGGGAGACCCAGTACTTC	CASSVNRDRGGETQYF
-	-	TRBV30	TRBJ1-6	TGTGCCTGGAGGAGGGTAGGCCCAGCGAGCTCCTATAATTCACCCCTCCACTTT	CAWRRVGPASSYNSPLHF
-	TRBD1	TRBV15	TRBJ2-3	TGTGCCACCAGCAGTGACAGACAGGGGGGGACAGATACGCAGTATTTT	CATSSDRQGGTDTQYF
-	TRBD2	TRBV30	TRBJ2-1	TGTGCTTTTAGCGGGGGGGCAGGTAATGAGCAGTTCTTC	CAFSGGAGNEQFF
-	TRBD2	TRBV18	TRBJ2-3	TGTGCCAGCTCGCCCACTAGCGGGGCAAGCACAGATACGCAGTATTTT	CASSPTSGASTDTQYF
-	TRBD2	TRBV6-4	TRBJ2-1	TGTGCCAGCAGTGAGTTTAGGACTAGCACAAACAATGAGCAGTTCTTC	CASSEFRTSTNNEQFF
once	-	TRBV5-6	TRBJ1-6	TGTGCCAGCAGCCCTACTAGGGCAAATGGGGTACCCCTCCACTTT	CASSPTRANGVPLHF
-	TRBD2	TRBV3-1/TRBV3-2	TRBJ2-1	TGTGCCAGCAGCCGAACTAGCGGGGGGGCTGACAATGAGCAGTTCTTC	CASSRTSGGADNEQFF
once	-	TRBV3-1/TRBV3-2	TRBJ1-2	TGTGCCAGCAGCCAACAGGGGATCCCCTATGGCTACACCTTC	CASSQQGIPYGYTF
-	TRBD1	TRBV7-6	TRBJ1-2	TGTGCCAGCAGCCTTGGGACAGAGAACTATGGCTACACCTTC	CASSLGTENYGYTF
-	-	TRBV25-1	TRBJ1-2	TGTGCCAGCACAGGGGTCGGTGGCTACACCTTC	CASTGVGGYTF
-	-	TRBV28	TRBJ1-5	TGTGCCAGCAGTTTACCAGGAGGGGCCGGAGGGCCCCAGCATTTT	CASSLPGGAGGPQHF
-	TRBD2	TRBV10-3	TRBJ2-1	TGTGCCATCAGTCGAGCAGGACTAGGGAACGATGAGCAGTTCTTC	CAISRAGLGNDEQFF
-	TRBD1	TRBV12-3/TRBV12-4	TRBJ2-3	TGTGCCAGCAGTCCCGGACAGGGTATGCGGTATTTT	CASSPGQGMRYF
-	TRBD2	TRBV7-2	TRBJ2-1	TGTGCCAGCAGCTTTCAGCGGGGGGGCCCCTACAATGAGCAGTTCTTC	CASSFQRGGPYNEQFF
-	-	TRBV19	TRBJ1-2	TGTGCCAGTATGGCAGGACAGCTCACTAACTATGGCTACACCTTC	CASMAGQLTNYGYTF
-	TRBD1	TRBV30	TRBJ2-1	TGTGCCTGGAGTGCGGGACAGCTTTACAATGAGCAGTTCTTC	CAWSAGQLYNEQFF
-	-	TRBV4-3	TRBJ1-2	TGCGCCAGCAGCCAAGGGGTTGGGCTCCGGGGAAAAGATGGCTACACCTTC	CASSQGVGLRGKDGYTF
-	-	TRBV18	TRBJ1-5	TGTGCCAGCTCACCAGTACAGGCCCATCAGCCCCAGCATTTT	CASSPVQAHQPQHF
-	TRBD1	TRBV30	TRBJ1-4	TGTGCCTGGAGTGTACAGGGGGCAGGTGAAAAACTGTTTTTT	CAWSVQGAGEKLFF
-	-	TRBV6-2/TRBV6-3	TRBJ2-1	TGTGCCAGCAGTTACCACGGACCTCCAAGGGGGGAGCAGTTCTTC	CASSYHGPPRGEQFF
few	TRBD1	TRBV28	TRBJ1-4	TGTGCCAGCAGTACGAACACAGGGGGAAAATGGAAAAAACTGTTTTTT	CASSTNTGGKWKKLFF
-	TRBD1	TRBV2	TRBJ1-1	TGTGCCAGAACCGGACAGGGGCAGGTGCGGAACACTGAAGCTTTCTTT	CARTGQGQVRNTEAFF
-	-	TRBV2	TRBJ2-2	TGTGCCAGCAGACGAGCCGCGGGGCCGAGATTCACCGGGGAGCTGTTTTTT	CASRRAAGPRFTGELFF
-	TRBD2	TRBV6-5	TRBJ2-5	TGTGCCAGCAGTTACCTGGGCGGGAGACAGACCCAGTACTTC	CASSYLGGRQTQYF
-	TRBD2	TRBV4-1	TRBJ2-6	TGCGCCAGCAGCCCCAGAGAGGCGGGAGCTGGGGCCAACGTCCTGACTTTC	CASSPREAGAGANVLTF
-	-	TRBV7-3	TRBJ2-2	TGTGCCAGCAGCCCGACGGGTTACACCGGGGAGCTGTTTTTT	CASSPTGYTGELFF
-	-	TRBV12-3/TRBV12-4	TRBJ1-4	TGTGCCAGCCTTGGGGGGGCTGATGAAAAACTGTTTTTT	CASLGGADEKLFF
few	TRBD2	TRBV6-2/TRBV6-3	TRBJ2-1	TGTGCCAGCAGCCTTCGCGGACTAGCGGGAGTGAACCACAATGAGCAGTTCTTC	CASSLRGLAGVNHNEQFF
-	-	TRBV5-1	TRBJ1-1	TGCGCCAGCAGCTCTAGACAGGCAATGAACACTGAAGCTTTCTTT	CASSSRQAMNTEAFF
few	-	TRBV6-2/TRBV6-3	TRBJ1-5	TGTGCCAGCAGTCTTCTACTTTGGCCCCAGCATTTT	CASSLLLWPQHF
-	TRBD1	TRBV5-1	TRBJ1-2	TGCGCCAGCAGCCTCGGGACAGGGGACTTCTATGGCTACACCTTC	CASSLGTGDFYGYTF
-	TRBD1	TRBV29-1	TRBJ2-5	TGCAGCACGGGACAGGGGGAGACCCAGTACTTC	CSTGQGETQYF
-	-	TRBV6-5	TRBJ1-6	TGTGCCAGCAGAACAGACAGCTCCTATAATTCACCCCTCCACTTT	CASRTDSSYNSPLHF
-	TRBD1	TRBV15	TRBJ1-2	TGTGCCACCAGTATAGGGACAGGCGCCTATGGCTACACCTTC	CATSIGTGAYGYTF
-	-	TRBV5-5	TRBJ2-1	TGTGCCAGCAGCTCTGGGCCCTCGGGAGATGAGCAGTTCTTC	CASSSGPSGDEQFF
-	-	TRBV5-1	TRBJ2-7	TGCGCCAGCAGGCCCAGCGGAAACTCCTACGAGCAGTACTTC	CASRPSGNSYEQYF
once	-	TRBV20-1	TRBJ1-1	TGCAGTGCTCCAGCGGGGTCGGGAGCTTTCTTT	CSAPAGSGAFF
-	-	TRBV11-2	TRBJ2-7	TGTGCCAGCAGCTTAGCCAGCTCCTACGAGCAGTACTTC	CASSLASSYEQYF
-	-	TRBV4-3	TRBJ2-7	TGCGCCAGCAGCCAAGGCGTCTCCTACGAGCAGTACTTC	CASSQGVSYEQYF
-	TRBD1	TRBV28	TRBJ1-2	TGTGCCAGCAAAACTGGGACAGACTATGGCTACACCTTC	CASKTGTDYGYTF
few	TRBD2	TRBV7-2	TRBJ2-1	TGTGCCAGCAGCTTAGTTTGGCTCACTAGCGGGGGGGCCGGGGCTCTGTTCTTC	CASSLVWLTSGGAGALFF